One sample yielded the 4 T cell receptor beta chains listed below, sequenced in a study of cytomegalovirus exposure and HLA in healthy donors. Produced via immunoSEQ multiplex PCR; TCRdb's table is partial and in-frame only. The sample consists of under 200,000 clones, approximately 89% of them appearing once. Sequenced: PBMCs. The receptors originated from a man younger than 35 in good health and CMV-seropositive.

The chain employs TRBV7-9 and TRBJ2-1, with TRBD2 as a possible D gene (6 bases). Trimming removed 0 bases at V and 9 bases at J, with 12 bases between. The CDR3 runs to 14 residues. Germline values: CDR1 SEHNR, CDR2 FQNEAQ (reference sequence). The DNA for the CDR3 is TGTGCCAGCAGCTTAGCGTCTAGCGAGGGTGAGCAGTTCTTC. This translates into CASSLASSEGEQFF.

The V and J genes are TRBV11-2 and TRBJ2-3, with TRBD2 matching over 8 bases. Trimming cost V 5 bases and J 0 bases; bases outside gene matches: 7. CDR1 and CDR2 (germline): SGHAT, FQNNGV. This CDR3 is 16 amino acids long. This chain's CDR3 is CASSPASGRSTDTQYF. Written as DNA, the CDR3 is TGTGCCAGCAGCCCCGCTAGCGGGCGGAGCACAGATACGCAGTATTTT.

The chain combines TRBV7-9 with TRBJ2-5; tentatively, D is TRBD1 (5 bases). V was shortened by 2 bases and J by 4 bases, with 8 bases between the two germline ends. CDR3 size: 13 residues. Germline lookup yields CDR1 SEHNR and CDR2 FQNEAQ (reference sequence). The CDR3 sequence is CASSLRGGETQYF. The CDR3 coding sequence is TGTGCCAGCAGCTTAAGGGGCGGAGAGACCCAGTACTTC.

The chain employs TRBV2 and TRBJ2-1; no clear D. The CDR3 length is 13 residues. CDR1 SNHLY and CDR2 FYNNEI come from the germline V gene. The V end was cut by 7 bases, the J end by 3 bases, with 10 bases between. The CDR3 nucleotides are TGTGCCAGCACTTTTTCGAGCTACAATGAGCAGTTCTTC. Encoded protein: CASTFSSYNEQFF.